Each of the 9 T cell receptor beta chains below was sequenced from the same sample in a study of blood T cell repertoires in COVID-19. Sequenced by immunoSEQ multiplex PCR; TCRdb stores in-frame clones only, minus some. The data contain under 200,000 clones, about four fifths of them singletons. Material: peripheral blood. The receptors derive from a man between 65 and 79 years old with active or convalescent COVID-19.

This chain joins TRBV7-6 and TRBJ1-6; the D is unclear. Per the germline V gene, CDR1 is SGHVS and CDR2 is FNYEAQ. V lost 3 bases and J lost 8, with 17 bases in between. The CDR3 length is 16 residues. This CDR3 reads CASSLWPGGSDSPLHF. DNA of the CDR3: TGTGCCAGCAGCTTGTGGCCGGGAGGGTCAGATTCACCCCTCCACTTT.

V is TRBV20-1 and J is TRBJ2-1; TRBD2 agrees at 10 bases. The germline V gene encodes CDR1 DFQATT and CDR2 SNEGSKA (reference sequence). The CDR3 is 16 residues long. With 3 bases clipped from V and 0 bases from J, the junction kept 5 bases outside the gene matches. CDR3 sequence (DNA): TGCAGTGCTAGTAGCCTAGCGGGGGCCTCCTACAATGAGCAGTTCTTC. Its translation is CSASSLAGASYNEQFF.

V gene TRBV7-9 combines with J gene TRBJ1-2; the D gene is possibly TRBD1 (6 bases). Trimming shortened V by 3 bases and J by 2 bases, and 16 bases separated the two germline ends. The V gene's germline CDR1 is SEHNR and CDR2 FQNEAQ (reference sequence). This CDR3 comprises 16 residues. The CDR3 DNA reads TGTGCCAGCAGCTTGCCTCAGGGGAATTCCAACTATGGCTACACCTTC. It is translated as CASSLPQGNSNYGYTF.

This chain uses TRBV5-4 with TRBJ2-5, with D hard to call. There are 15 residues in the CDR3. Germline-derived CDR1 and CDR2 are SGHNT and YYREEE (reference sequence). Trimming cost V 4 bases and J 5 bases, with 18 bases left between them. The CDR3 region has the DNA TGTGCCAGCAGCCCGCAAGGCGGCGCCGAGGAGACCCAGTACTTC. Translation: CASSPQGGAEETQYF.

The V and J genes are TRBV30 and TRBJ1-2; D gene unclear. The CDR3 is made up of 11 amino acids. Germline lookup yields CDR1 GTSNPN and CDR2 SVGIG (reference sequence). V lost 4 bases and J 6 bases, leaving 9 bases between the germline ends. The CDR3: CAWTTVDGYTF. The CDR3 nucleotides read TGTGCCTGGACCACAGTAGATGGCTACACCTTC.

The chain carries TRBV9 and TRBJ1-1; 7 positions agree with TRBD1. In germline, CDR1 is SGDLS, CDR2 YYNGEE. V lost 0 bases to trimming and J lost 1 base; unmatched junction nucleotides: 3. The CDR3 is made up of 15 amino acids. The CDR3 sequence: CASSVAGTANTEAFF. The CDR3 region has the DNA TGTGCCAGCAGCGTAGCCGGGACAGCGAACACTGAAGCTTTCTTT.

CDR3 in DNA: TGCGCCAGCAGCCCCGGACAGCCGGGGGATACGCAGTATTTT. This encodes CASSPGQPGDTQYF. The rearrangement links TRBV5-1 to TRBJ2-3; possibly TRBD1 for D (6 bases). The CDR3 runs 14 residues. Looked up from germline, CDR1 is SGHRS and CDR2 is YFSETQ. V was trimmed by 4 bases and J by 6 bases, leaving 15 bases between them.

CDR3 protein: CASSPQGAQTGELFF. CDR3 in DNA: TGCGCCAGCAGCCCACAGGGGGCTCAAACCGGGGAGCTGTTTTTT. The chain combines TRBV5-1 with TRBJ2-2; 9 positions agree with TRBD1. Germline V CDR1 and CDR2: SGHRS, YFSETQ. The CDR3 is made up of 15 amino acids. With V trimmed by 4 bases and J by 5 bases, 6 bases remained unmatched.

This sequence joins TRBV5-5 and TRBJ2-5; possibly TRBD2 for D (6 bases). CDR1 SGHKS and CDR2 YYEKEE come from the germline V gene (reference sequence). V shed 7 bases and J shed 5 bases, with 15 bases lying between them. This CDR3 has 13 residues. The chain's CDR3 is CASARGSAETQYF. CDR3 bases: TGTGCCAGCGCGCGGGGAAGTGCGGAGACCCAGTACTTC.